The 27 T cell receptor beta chains below all came from one sample that was sequenced in a study of T-cell memory formation after mild COVID-19. MiXCR, applied by TCRdb to the 5' RACE reads, yields one record per CDR3 protein. Among about 100,000 distinct CDR3 sequences, around 17% were seen once, and the ten largest hold about 6%. The sequenced sample was PBMCs or a T cell subset sorted from them (not recorded which). Receptors were obtained from a man aged 18 to 35 who had mild COVID-19 (a few samples of this study predate the infection). Cell type and time point are not known.

This clonotype was seen a single time. The chain has TRBV6-5 and TRBJ2-5, with TRBD2 matching over 9 bases. Germline V gives CDR1 MNHEY, CDR2 SVGAGI. CDR3 length: 16 amino acids. V shed 7 bases, J shed 4 bases, and the junction held 13 bases outside the gene matches. CDR3: CASTPGAGGRGETQYF. The CDR3 nucleotides read TGTGCCAGCACGCCGGGAGCGGGGGGACGTGGAGAGACCCAGTACTTC.

In this sample, this clonotype turned up a few times. The genes are TRBV5-5 and TRBJ2-7; D is unclear. The CDR3 extends over 13 amino acids. Germline V lookup: CDR1 SGHKS, CDR2 YYEKEE (reference sequence). The V end was cut by 0 bases, the J end by 6 bases, with 10 bases between. CDR3 loop: CASSLGWAVEQYV. The CDR3 DNA sequence: TGTGCCAGCAGCTTGGGTTGGGCCGTCGAGCAGTACGTC.

The chain uses TRBV11-2 and TRBJ2-3; 10 nucleotides line up with TRBD2. J gave up 0 bases and V 2 bases, and 11 bases lay outside the gene matches. In germline, CDR1 is SGHAT, CDR2 FQNNGV. The CDR3 runs to 19 residues. CDR3 sequence (DNA): TGTGCCAGCAGCTTACTCCGTCTAGCGGGGGCCTTTAGCACAGATACGCAGTATTTT. As protein: CASSLLRLAGAFSTDTQYF.

This clonotype showed up just a few times. CDR3 sequence: CASSGQGANTGELFF. For the CDR3, the DNA is TGTGCCAGCAGTGGACAGGGTGCAAACACCGGGGAGCTGTTTTTT. The chain couples TRBV2 to TRBJ2-2; TRBD1 agrees at 7 bases. The CDR3 extends over 15 amino acids. In germline, CDR1 is SNHLY, CDR2 FYNNEI. The trim removed 4 bases at V and 2 bases at J, leaving 4 bases unmatched.

This clonotype came up a few times. The chain uses TRBV2 and TRBJ2-7; D tentatively reads TRBD1 or TRBD2 (5 bases each). Trimming pared 6 bases from V and 5 bases from J, leaving 14 bases between. Per germline, CDR1 SNHLY and CDR2 FYNNEI. The CDR3 loop spans 13 amino acids. Written as DNA, the CDR3 is TGTGCCAGCAGGGTACTTCGGGACCACGAGCAGTACTTC. Its protein product is CASRVLRDHEQYF.

The chain has TRBV7-2 and TRBJ2-5; no clear D gene. V gave up 5 bases and J gave up 0 bases, with 13 bases separating them. This CDR3 region has 15 residues. Germline CDR1 and CDR2: SGHTA and FQGNSA. The CDR3 sequence is CASSAQRNNQETQYF. The CDR3 DNA is TGTGCCAGCAGCGCACAAAGAAACAACCAAGAGACCCAGTACTTC.

This chain links TRBV6-6 with TRBJ1-1; tentatively, D is TRBD1 (5 bases). Germline-derived CDR1 and CDR2 are MNHNY and SVGAGI (reference sequence). This CDR3 region has 15 residues. Trimming stripped 6 bases from V and 3 bases from J, with 17 bases between. The CDR3 sequence: CASSYNPTVDTEAFF. The CDR3 bases are TGTGCCAGCAGCTATAACCCGACAGTGGACACTGAAGCTTTCTTT.

Only a few counts were recorded for this clonotype. The rearrangement uses TRBV7-2 and TRBJ2-1; D perhaps matches TRBD1 (5 bases). Per the germline V gene, CDR1 is SGHTA and CDR2 is FQGNSA. V was shortened by 4 bases and J by 7 bases, with 14 bases between the two germline ends. The CDR3 totals 14 residues. The CDR3 loop is CASSSRPSGNEQFF. As DNA, the CDR3 is TGTGCCAGCAGCTCCCGACCATCAGGGAATGAGCAGTTCTTC. Based on the CDR3 plus reference TRBV7-2 and TRBJ2-1, the full variable domain is GAGVSQSPSNKVTEKGKDVELRCDPISGHTALYWYRQSLGQGLEFLIYFQGNSAPDKSGLPSDRFSAERTGGSVSTLTIQRTQQEDSAVYLCASSSRPSGNEQFFGPGTRLTVL.

This clonotype was counted only a few times. The chain recombines TRBV4-1 with TRBJ2-7, with D maybe TRBD2 (6 bases). CDR3 length equals 15 residues. CDR1 is MGHRA and CDR2 is YSYEKL in the germline V gene. Trimming shortened V by 1 base and J by 3 bases, and 13 bases separated the two germline ends. The CDR3 reads CASSQGLVRNYEQYF. In DNA form, the CDR3 reads TGCGCCAGCAGCCAAGGACTAGTTCGCAACTACGAGCAGTACTTC.

This clonotype was detected a few times. The CDR3 spells CASSSPNIYEQYF. The CDR3 nucleotides are TGTGCCAGCAGCTCCCCAAATATTTACGAGCAGTACTTC. The chain uses TRBV11-2 and TRBJ2-7; D unresolved. The CDR3 length is 13 residues. Germline-derived CDR1 and CDR2 are SGHAT and FQNNGV. Trimming stripped 4 bases from V and 4 bases from J, with 11 bases between.

This clonotype was seen only a few times. This rearrangement joins TRBV4-1 to TRBJ1-5, with 7 positions matching TRBD1. V gave up 0 bases and J gave up 4 bases; unmatched junction bases: 12. Germline V gene data show CDR1 as MGHRA and CDR2 as YSYEKL. The CDR3 spans 18 residues. CDR3 nucleotides: TGCGCCAGCAGCCAAGATCCTGGGACAGCAACTACGAATCAGCCCCAGCATTTT. As protein: CASSQDPGTATTNQPQHF.

V gene TRBV11-1 combines with J gene TRBJ2-1, with D perhaps TRBD1 (6 bases). V lost 4 bases to trimming and J lost 6 bases, with 16 bases between them. The germline V gene has CDR1 SGHAT and CDR2 FQDESV (reference sequence). The CDR3 runs to 15 residues. This CDR3 reads CASSSTPGRGNEQFF. CDR3 DNA: TGTGCCAGCAGCTCTACTCCGGGCAGGGGCAATGAGCAGTTCTTC.

This clonotype was counted only a few times. CDR3 region: CASSQGGQGAGEKLFF. The CDR3 nucleotides read TGCGCCAGCAGCCAAGGAGGGCAGGGGGCTGGTGAAAAACTGTTTTTT. The genes are TRBV4-3 and TRBJ1-4; TRBD1 matches 8 bases. There are 16 residues in the CDR3. Looked up from germline, CDR1 is LGHNA and CDR2 is YSLEER. V was pared by 1 base and J by 7 bases, with 8 bases of the junction left unmatched.

The chain combines TRBV11-3 with TRBJ2-5; 7 positions agree with TRBD1. Trimming took 4 bases from V and 4 from J; bases not matched to a gene: 6. This CDR3 spans 14 amino acids. Germline V gives CDR1 SGHNT, CDR2 YENEEA. The CDR3 loop is CASSSRDSAETQYF. CDR3 DNA sequence: TGTGCCAGCAGCTCCCGGGACAGTGCAGAGACCCAGTACTTC. The full variable domain, in which reference TRBV11-3 and TRBJ2-5 provide the parts outside the CDR3, is EAGVVQSPRYKIIEKKQPVAFWCNPISGHNTLYWYLQNLGQGPELLIRYENEEAVDDSQLPKDRFSAERLKGVDSTLKIQPAELGDSAVYLCASSSRDSAETQYFGPGTRLLVL.

The chain carries TRBV10-3 and TRBJ1-1; unclear D gene. The CDR3 has 13 amino acids. Deletions cut 11 bases from V and 1 base from J, with 14 bases between. In germline, CDR1 is ENHRY, CDR2 SYGVKD. The CDR3 loop is CAAQVTQNTEAFF. DNA of the CDR3: TGTGCCGCCCAGGTGACCCAGAACACTGAAGCTTTCTTT.

The chain combines TRBV12-3 or TRBV12-4 with TRBJ2-1; TRBD1 or TRBD2 may be the D gene (5 bases each). The CDR3 has 13 amino acids. V was pared by 4 bases and J by 5 bases, with 9 bases between. CDR3 amino acids: CASSWGRNNEQFF. The CDR3 DNA reads TGTGCCAGCAGTTGGGGACGGAACAATGAGCAGTTCTTC.

The J gene is TRBJ1-2, the V gene TRBV6-5; 8 positions agree with TRBD1. Germline V lookup: CDR1 MNHEY, CDR2 SVGAGI. Germline trimming cut 8 bases from V and 4 bases from J; bases unmatched to any gene: 12. The CDR3 covers 15 residues. The CDR3 loop is CASGDRPTHFYGYTF. CDR3 DNA: TGTGCCAGCGGGGACAGGCCTACTCACTTCTATGGCTACACCTTC.

The chain is built from TRBV7-9 and TRBJ2-1; D tentatively reads TRBD1 or TRBD2 (5 bases each). CDR1 and CDR2 (germline): SEHNR, FQNEAQ (reference sequence). Trimming removed 11 bases from V and 8 bases from J, with 22 bases in between. The CDR3 is made up of 14 amino acids. CDR3 sequence: CASAFGAVSDEQFF. In DNA form, the CDR3 reads TGTGCCTCTGCTTTCGGGGCGGTAAGTGATGAGCAGTTCTTC.

Written as DNA, the CDR3 is TGTGCCAGCAGACCCCCCGAGGTCCACACCTTC. Its translation: CASRPPEVHTF. The rearrangement links TRBV7-9 to TRBJ1-2, with D unclear. Germline lookup yields CDR1 SEHNR and CDR2 FQNEAQ (reference sequence). This CDR3 is 11 amino acids long. Trimming removed 6 bases at V and 12 bases at J, with 14 bases between.

J is TRBJ1-5 and V is TRBV10-3, with TRBD1 identical over 7 bases. With 7 bases clipped from V and 8 bases from J, the junction kept 8 bases outside the gene matches. From germline, CDR1 is ENHRY and CDR2 SYGVKD. The CDR3 runs 13 residues. CDR3 coding DNA: TGTGCCATCAATAGGGGGCTGGATGAGCCCCAGCATTTT. Protein product: CAINRGLDEPQHF.

This clonotype has only a few counts. The V gene is TRBV5-1, the J gene TRBJ2-7; 7 bases fit TRBD1. The junction had 10 bases not matched to a gene; V was cut back by 4 bases and J by 3 bases. The CDR3 runs to 15 residues. Germline V gene lookup returns CDR1 SGHRS and CDR2 YFSETQ. DNA of the CDR3: TGCGCCAGCAGCCCTACCCCGGGACAGAACTACGAGCAGTACTTC. This encodes CASSPTPGQNYEQYF.

The chain is built from TRBV24-1 and TRBJ2-1, with 9 bases aligning to TRBD2. Looked up from germline, CDR1 is KGHDR and CDR2 is SFDVKD. The CDR3 has 18 residues. The ends lost 1 base at V and 5 bases at J; junction bases unmatched: 11. CDR3 nucleotide sequence: TGTGCCACCAGTGATTTCAGTAGCGGGGGTAATCAGGACAATGAGCAGTTCTTC. Its translation is CATSDFSSGGNQDNEQFF.

This clonotype has more than one count but fewer than ten. The chain has TRBV6-5 and TRBJ2-6; no firm D call. Looked up from germline, CDR1 is MNHEY and CDR2 is SVGAGI. CDR3 size: 14 residues. The V and J ends lost 8 bases and 2 bases respectively, with 10 bases between them. The CDR3 loop reads CASCLGPGANVLTF. The DNA for the CDR3 is TGTGCCAGCTGTTTGGGCCCTGGGGCCAACGTCCTGACTTTC.

This clonotype has just a few counts. This chain uses TRBV12-3 or TRBV12-4 with TRBJ2-7; D not certain. This CDR3 contains 14 residues. V was cut by 6 bases and J by 3 bases, with 15 bases left in between. The DNA of the CDR3 is TGTGCCAGCAGGCCGGGCCAGCCCAACTACGAGCAGTACTTC. As protein: CASRPGQPNYEQYF.

The genes are TRBV7-3 and TRBJ2-1; tentative D call: TRBD2 (6 bases). There are 15 residues in the CDR3. The germline gives CDR1 SGHTA, CDR2 FQGTGA. Trimming took 5 bases from V and 9 from J, leaving 20 bases between them. CDR3 coding DNA: TGTGCCAGCAGCGCCCCAGCGGGTGGCTCTGTTGAGCAGTTCTTC. This translates into CASSAPAGGSVEQFF.

This clonotype appeared a few times. The chain has TRBV20-1 and TRBJ2-5, with 9 nucleotides matching TRBD1. CDR3 size: 14 residues. Germline V CDR1 and CDR2: DFQATT, SNEGSKA (reference sequence). The ends lost 3 bases at V and 5 bases at J; junction bases unmatched: 7. In DNA form, the CDR3 reads TGCAGTGCTAGTTACGGGACAGGGACGGAGACCCAGTACTTC. Its translation is CSASYGTGTETQYF.

The table lists this clonotype with a few counts. The chain joins TRBV3-1 to TRBJ2-2; 9 bases map to TRBD1. The V segment lost 2 bases and the J segment 7 bases; nucleotides outside the gene matches: 11. Germline-derived CDR1 and CDR2 are LGHDT and YNNKEL (reference sequence). The CDR3 sequence is 17 residues long. CDR3 bases: TGTGCCAGCAGCCAAAACCCGGGACAGGGTGGTAACGGGGAGCTGTTTTTT. Translation gives CASSQNPGQGGNGELFF.